Below are 2 T cell receptor beta chains sequenced from a single sample in a study of T cell responses to AZD1222 COVID-19 vaccine. Generated by immunoSEQ multiplex PCR, the TCRdb table keeps only in-frame clones and is missing some. The sample has roughly 84,000 clones, about 90% seen once. The specimen comprised peripheral blood, sampled on day 0 of AZD1222 vaccination. These receptor sequences come from an adult in good health.

The chain combines TRBV7-2 with TRBJ2-1; 8 positions match TRBD2. The germline CDR1 and CDR2 sequences are SGHTA and FQGNSA. Losses at the gene ends were 0 bases for V and 7 bases for J; bases not matched to a gene: 5. This CDR3 is built from 15 residues. CDR3 in amino acids: CASSLAGLVSNEQFF. In DNA form, the CDR3 reads TGTGCCAGCAGCTTAGCGGGACTAGTCTCTAATGAGCAGTTCTTC.

In DNA, the CDR3 is TGTGCCAGCAGCTTCAACCCGACAATGAACACTGAAGCTTTCTTT. Encoded protein: CASSFNPTMNTEAFF. J is TRBJ1-1 and V is TRBV7-2; D uncertain. This CDR3 spans 15 amino acids. Trimming took off 3 bases at V and 0 bases at J, with 11 bases between the two ends. Germline CDR1 SGHTA, CDR2 FQGNSA.